These T cell receptor beta chains were read from a single sample in a study of T cells after yellow fever vaccination. TCRdb re-analysed the 5' RACE reads in MiXCR, keeping a single row per CDR3 protein. The sample carries some 350,000 distinct CDR3 sequences, around a tenth recorded once. The input for sequencing was PBMCs, taken on the day of the first yellow fever vaccination. Receptor source: a man younger than 30 who received the YFV17D yellow fever vaccine. Both conserved end residues are part of each CDR3. The order of the fields is J gene, V gene, D gene, clone size, CDR3 DNA, CDR3 protein. A D gene is named only where the DNA matches it firmly. Clone size is shown for a subset of rows, as once, few, many or a class of expanded clone.

j_gene: TRBJ2-5
v_gene: TRBV7-8
d_gene: NA
abundance: few
CDR3nt: TGTGCCAGCAGCTCCCTAAGGACCCCGCAAGAGACCCAGTACTTC
CDR3aa: CASSSLRTPQETQYF

j_gene: TRBJ2-1
v_gene: TRBV20-1
d_gene: NA
abundance: few
CDR3nt: TGCAGTGCTAGCGGCCATTCCTACAATGAGCAGTTCTTC
CDR3aa: CSASGHSYNEQFF

j_gene: TRBJ1-5
v_gene: TRBV29-1
d_gene: NA
abundance: many
CDR3nt: TGCAGCGTGACGTTGGCAGCGAATCAGCCCCAGCATTTT
CDR3aa: CSVTLAANQPQHF

j_gene: TRBJ1-5
v_gene: TRBV10-2
d_gene: TRBD1
abundance: NA
CDR3nt: TGCGCCAGCAGTGAGTCAGGGACAGGGGCTCAGCCCCAGCATTTT
CDR3aa: CASSESGTGAQPQHF

j_gene: TRBJ2-1
v_gene: TRBV7-2
d_gene: NA
abundance: many
CDR3nt: TGTGCCAGCAGGCCGGGGCAGGATTACAATGAGCAGTTCTTC
CDR3aa: CASRPGQDYNEQFF

j_gene: TRBJ1-2
v_gene: TRBV5-5
d_gene: NA
abundance: NA
CDR3nt: TGTGCCAGCACCCAAATGTCCGCAGGCAACTATGGCTACACCTTC
CDR3aa: CASTQMSAGNYGYTF

j_gene: TRBJ1-1
v_gene: TRBV12-3/TRBV12-4
d_gene: NA
abundance: many
CDR3nt: TGTGCCAGCAGTCCCCCCGGAGGGTCGGCTATGGCTTTCTTT
CDR3aa: CASSPPGGSAMAFF

j_gene: TRBJ2-2
v_gene: TRBV7-2
d_gene: NA
abundance: many
CDR3nt: TGTGCCAGCAGCTTAGCGAACAGAAACACCGGGGAGCTGTTTTTT
CDR3aa: CASSLANRNTGELFF

j_gene: TRBJ2-5
v_gene: TRBV4-1
d_gene: TRBD2
abundance: few
CDR3nt: TGCGCCAGCAGCCAAGATCGGGGGGGGGCCGAAGAGACCCAGTACTTC
CDR3aa: CASSQDRGGAEETQYF

j_gene: TRBJ2-2
v_gene: TRBV7-2
d_gene: NA
abundance: few
CDR3nt: TGTGCCAGCAGCTTATCTCCCGGGATGGCTGGCGGGGAGCTGTTTTTT
CDR3aa: CASSLSPGMAGGELFF

j_gene: TRBJ2-7
v_gene: TRBV10-3
d_gene: NA
abundance: NA
CDR3nt: TGTGCCATCAGAGACAGTTCCCATCCCTACGAGCAGTACTTC
CDR3aa: CAIRDSSHPYEQYF

j_gene: TRBJ2-3
v_gene: TRBV5-1
d_gene: NA
abundance: NA
CDR3nt: TGCGCCAGCAGCTTGGAGTTAGCGTCAGATACGCAGTATTTT
CDR3aa: CASSLELASDTQYF

j_gene: TRBJ2-3
v_gene: TRBV19
d_gene: TRBD2
abundance: few
CDR3nt: TGTGCCAGTAGTTGGCCTAGCGGGGGGAAGGATACGCAGTATTTT
CDR3aa: CASSWPSGGKDTQYF

j_gene: TRBJ1-2
v_gene: TRBV20-1
d_gene: NA
abundance: few
CDR3nt: TGCAGTGCTAGCAATCTGCGGGACTCGACACCCTATGGCTACACCTTC
CDR3aa: CSASNLRDSTPYGYTF

j_gene: TRBJ2-5
v_gene: TRBV20-1
d_gene: NA
abundance: many
CDR3nt: TGCAGTGCGAGCCCCCGGAGGTACCCTCAAGAGACCCAGTACTTC
CDR3aa: CSASPRRYPQETQYF

j_gene: TRBJ2-2
v_gene: TRBV20-1
d_gene: TRBD2
abundance: few
CDR3nt: TGCAGTGCTCGTGGACTAGCGGGGAACACCGGGGAGCTGTTTTTT
CDR3aa: CSARGLAGNTGELFF

j_gene: TRBJ1-2
v_gene: TRBV5-4
d_gene: NA
abundance: few
CDR3nt: TGTGCCAGCAGCCTCGTGGGGGGCGTAAACTATGGCTACACCTTC
CDR3aa: CASSLVGGVNYGYTF

j_gene: TRBJ2-2
v_gene: TRBV12-3/TRBV12-4
d_gene: NA
abundance: few
CDR3nt: TGTGCCAGCAGTTTTGACAGGAACACCGGGGAGCTGTTTTTT
CDR3aa: CASSFDRNTGELFF

j_gene: TRBJ2-5
v_gene: TRBV3-1
d_gene: TRBD1
abundance: many
CDR3nt: TGTGCCAGCAGCCAAGGACAGGGCTGGGAGACCCAGTACTTC
CDR3aa: CASSQGQGWETQYF

j_gene: TRBJ1-5
v_gene: TRBV28
d_gene: NA
abundance: many
CDR3nt: TGTGCCAGCAGTTTGGGGGGAAGCAATCAGCCCCAGCATTTT
CDR3aa: CASSLGGSNQPQHF

j_gene: TRBJ2-1
v_gene: TRBV7-9
d_gene: NA
abundance: many
CDR3nt: TGTGCCAGCAGCTTCCCGCCCCGGTTGGGAAATGAGCAGTTCTTC
CDR3aa: CASSFPPRLGNEQFF

j_gene: TRBJ2-3
v_gene: TRBV2
d_gene: TRBD2
abundance: many
CDR3nt: TGTGCCAGCAGCGGTCTGACTAGCGGGGGCCCGGGGTATTTT
CDR3aa: CASSGLTSGGPGYF

j_gene: TRBJ2-2
v_gene: TRBV12-3/TRBV12-4
d_gene: TRBD1
abundance: many
CDR3nt: TGTGCCAGCAGCCTAGGGGGCACGGAGCTGTTTTTT
CDR3aa: CASSLGGTELFF

j_gene: TRBJ1-1
v_gene: TRBV2
d_gene: NA
abundance: NA
CDR3nt: TGTGCCAGCAGTAGTGATAACACTGAAGCTTTCTTT
CDR3aa: CASSSDNTEAFF

j_gene: TRBJ2-3
v_gene: TRBV6-2/TRBV6-3
d_gene: NA
abundance: few
CDR3nt: TGTGCCAGCAGGCTTGCCTCAGATACGCAGTATTTT
CDR3aa: CASRLASDTQYF

j_gene: TRBJ2-1
v_gene: TRBV5-1
d_gene: NA
abundance: NA
CDR3nt: TGCGCCAGCAGCGGGGCAGTTCGAGCTCCTGACAATGAGCAGTTCTTC
CDR3aa: CASSGAVRAPDNEQFF

j_gene: TRBJ1-2
v_gene: TRBV21-1
d_gene: NA
abundance: few
CDR3nt: TGTGCCAGCAGCAAAGGGGGCAAGGGGAACTATGGCTACACCTTC
CDR3aa: CASSKGGKGNYGYTF

j_gene: TRBJ1-1
v_gene: TRBV7-2
d_gene: NA
abundance: NA
CDR3nt: TGTGCCAGCAGCTTAGAACGGGGTCGCACTGAAGCTATCTTT
CDR3aa: CASSLERGRTEAIF

j_gene: TRBJ1-5
v_gene: TRBV4-2
d_gene: NA
abundance: few
CDR3nt: TGTGCCAGCAGCCTCGTCGGGGGGGGCGAGGGTGGAATTTCTCAGCCCCAGCATTTT
CDR3aa: CASSLVGGGEGGISQPQHF

j_gene: TRBJ1-2
v_gene: TRBV30
d_gene: NA
abundance: few
CDR3nt: TGTGCCTGGAGTTACCAGACCGGTGGCTACACCTTC
CDR3aa: CAWSYQTGGYTF

j_gene: TRBJ2-7
v_gene: TRBV6-1
d_gene: TRBD1
abundance: many
CDR3nt: TGTGCCAGCATCCTCCGGGACAGGCCTTACGAGCAGTACTTC
CDR3aa: CASILRDRPYEQYF

j_gene: TRBJ1-1
v_gene: TRBV20-1
d_gene: NA
abundance: few
CDR3nt: TGCAGTGCTGCCTCACCGCTTGGAGCGAACACTGAAGCTTTCTTT
CDR3aa: CSAASPLGANTEAFF

j_gene: TRBJ2-2
v_gene: TRBV5-1
d_gene: NA
abundance: NA
CDR3nt: TGCGCCAGCAGCTTGTTGCTTCTCGGGGAGCTGTTTTTT
CDR3aa: CASSLLLLGELFF

j_gene: TRBJ1-4
v_gene: TRBV4-1
d_gene: TRBD1
abundance: NA
CDR3nt: TGCGCCAGCAGCCAACGACAGGGAGGGAATGAAAAACTGTTTTTT
CDR3aa: CASSQRQGGNEKLFF

j_gene: TRBJ2-2
v_gene: TRBV11-1
d_gene: TRBD2
abundance: NA
CDR3nt: TGTGCCAGCAGCTTTCTACGCCTGAGCGGGGCGGGCACCGGGGAGCTGTTTTTT
CDR3aa: CASSFLRLSGAGTGELFF

j_gene: TRBJ2-1
v_gene: TRBV5-5
d_gene: NA
abundance: few
CDR3nt: TGTGCCAGCAGCGCCGGGCCGGAAGATGAGCAGTTCTTC
CDR3aa: CASSAGPEDEQFF

j_gene: TRBJ1-5
v_gene: TRBV12-3/TRBV12-4
d_gene: TRBD1
abundance: many
CDR3nt: TGTGCCAGCAGGGGGACAGGGGATCAGCCCCAGCATTTT
CDR3aa: CASRGTGDQPQHF

j_gene: TRBJ2-1
v_gene: TRBV7-3
d_gene: NA
abundance: many
CDR3nt: TGTGCCAGCAGCTTAGATGGGGGTGAGCAGTTCTTC
CDR3aa: CASSLDGGEQFF

j_gene: TRBJ1-1
v_gene: TRBV6-5
d_gene: NA
abundance: NA
CDR3nt: TGTGCCAGCAGTTATAAGGTGAACACTGAAGCTTTCTTT
CDR3aa: CASSYKVNTEAFF

j_gene: TRBJ1-2
v_gene: TRBV7-2
d_gene: TRBD1
abundance: NA
CDR3nt: TGTGCCAGCAGCCTGGACAGGCTCCATGGCTACACCTTC
CDR3aa: CASSLDRLHGYTF

j_gene: TRBJ1-1
v_gene: TRBV5-1
d_gene: NA
abundance: few
CDR3nt: TGCGCCAGCAGCTTGGCTCCGACTGAAGCTTTCTTT
CDR3aa: CASSLAPTEAFF

j_gene: TRBJ1-5
v_gene: TRBV7-6
d_gene: NA
abundance: NA
CDR3nt: TGTGCCAGCAGCTTAGACCCCCTGGGCAATCAGCCCCAGCATTTT
CDR3aa: CASSLDPLGNQPQHF

j_gene: TRBJ1-1
v_gene: TRBV20-1
d_gene: NA
abundance: NA
CDR3nt: TGCAGTGCTGGGGCACGAGGGACTGAAGCTTTCTTT
CDR3aa: CSAGARGTEAFF

j_gene: TRBJ1-1
v_gene: TRBV11-2
d_gene: TRBD1
abundance: NA
CDR3nt: TGTGCCAGCAGCTCGCCCAGGGGGAGGTACACTGAAGCTTTCTTT
CDR3aa: CASSSPRGRYTEAFF

j_gene: TRBJ2-3
v_gene: TRBV7-2
d_gene: TRBD2
abundance: few
CDR3nt: TGTGCCAGCAGCCCACCGGGACTAGGTGCAGATACGCAGTATTTT
CDR3aa: CASSPPGLGADTQYF

j_gene: TRBJ1-4
v_gene: TRBV2
d_gene: NA
abundance: few
CDR3nt: TGTGCCACCCATTCGGTACAAACAACTAATGAAAAACTGTTTTTT
CDR3aa: CATHSVQTTNEKLFF

j_gene: TRBJ2-2
v_gene: TRBV28
d_gene: TRBD2
abundance: NA
CDR3nt: TGTGCCAGCAGTTCCCGCCTTATCTCGGGGGGTCACACCGGGGAGCTGTTTTTT
CDR3aa: CASSSRLISGGHTGELFF

j_gene: TRBJ2-2
v_gene: TRBV28
d_gene: TRBD2
abundance: many
CDR3nt: TGTGCCAGCAGTCCCGGGGGGACCGGGGAGCTGTTTTTT
CDR3aa: CASSPGGTGELFF

j_gene: TRBJ2-5
v_gene: TRBV9
d_gene: TRBD2
abundance: NA
CDR3nt: TGTGCCAGCAGCGCGGCTAGCGGGGGGGGACAAGAGACCCAGTACTTC
CDR3aa: CASSAASGGGQETQYF

j_gene: TRBJ2-3
v_gene: TRBV7-6
d_gene: TRBD2
abundance: NA
CDR3nt: TGTGCCAGCAGCTTAGGGGGGACTAGGAGGGATACGCAGTATTTT
CDR3aa: CASSLGGTRRDTQYF

j_gene: TRBJ1-2
v_gene: TRBV6-1
d_gene: NA
abundance: NA
CDR3nt: TGTGCCAGCAGTATCGGCCGAAATAACTATGGCTACACCTTC
CDR3aa: CASSIGRNNYGYTF

j_gene: TRBJ2-3
v_gene: TRBV20-1
d_gene: TRBD2
abundance: NA
CDR3nt: TGCAGTGCGGCGACTAGCGTCCGCACAGATACGCAGTATTTT
CDR3aa: CSAATSVRTDTQYF

j_gene: TRBJ1-3
v_gene: TRBV12-3/TRBV12-4
d_gene: NA
abundance: many
CDR3nt: TGTGCCAGCAGTCCGAAGGACCCGTACTACTCTGGAAACACCATATATTTT
CDR3aa: CASSPKDPYYSGNTIYF

j_gene: TRBJ2-1
v_gene: TRBV5-1
d_gene: TRBD1
abundance: many
CDR3nt: TGCGCCAGCAGCTTGGCCGAGGGACAGTTAGGGAATGAGCAGTTCTTC
CDR3aa: CASSLAEGQLGNEQFF

j_gene: TRBJ1-5
v_gene: TRBV6-2/TRBV6-3
d_gene: NA
abundance: few
CDR3nt: TGTGCCAGCAGCAATACAGGGAAGGGCCTTGTTCAGCCCCAGCATTTT
CDR3aa: CASSNTGKGLVQPQHF

j_gene: TRBJ1-1
v_gene: TRBV7-9
d_gene: TRBD1
abundance: few
CDR3nt: TGTGCCAGCAGTGACAGGGGAGGGAGTGCTTTCTTT
CDR3aa: CASSDRGGSAFF

j_gene: TRBJ2-3
v_gene: TRBV5-1
d_gene: TRBD1
abundance: NA
CDR3nt: TGCGCCAGCAGCTCAAAGCCGGGACAGGGGACAGATACGCAGTATTTT
CDR3aa: CASSSKPGQGTDTQYF